These T cell receptor beta chains were read from a single sample in a study of Ad26.COV2.S vaccination and SARS-CoV-2 variants. Profiling relied on immunoSEQ multiplex PCR, and the TCRdb table lists in-frame clones only, not all of them. This sample yields around 400,000 clones, of which roughly 90% are seen a single time; about 12% belongs to the top ten. The sequencing used peripheral blood, collected in a trial of Ad26.COV2.S vaccine versus placebo. These receptors were taken from a person between 18 and 65 years old who received the Ad26.COV2.S COVID-19 vaccine or a placebo. The conserved cysteine and the conserved F or W are not part of the CDR3 here.

V gene	J gene	CDR3 protein
TRBV7-2	TRBJ2-4	ASSLGTSGNIQY
TRBV28	TRBJ2-7	ASSTSGYEQY
TRBV7-2	TRBJ1-6	ASSAQQVRNSPLH
TRBV5-6	TRBJ2-1	ASSSGTLNYNEQF
TRBV7-8	TRBJ2-1	ASSAWTSGRGYNEQF
TRBV7-9	TRBJ2-3	ASTLGRDKFTDTQY
TRBV24-1	TRBJ2-7	ATSAPWDTSYEQY
TRBV7-2	TRBJ2-1	ASSLLGQGDYEQF
TRBV20-1	TRBJ2-1	SASSGSNGQF
TRBV4-2	TRBJ2-2	ASVSEYPANGELF
TRBV28	TRBJ1-1	ASSYLRGVSEAF
TRBV30	TRBJ2-1	AWSLGSSYNEQF
TRBV7-2	TRBJ2-7	ASSFYRDNYEQY
TRBV29-1	TRBJ2-7	SVVGLAGTYEQY
TRBV27	TRBJ1-1	ASSSPAGVYTEAF
TRBV11-3	TRBJ2-2	ASSARGRAPGELF
TRBV10-3	TRBJ1-5	AINRDKNQPQH
TRBV7-9	TRBJ1-2	ASSPTVNYGYT
TRBV6-1	TRBJ2-5	ASSEATSPAQETQY
TRBV29-1	TRBJ1-1	SVAHSMWDTGNTEAF
TRBV5-1	TRBJ2-7	ASSFAAGGLYEQY
TRBV28	TRBJ2-3	ASIIPGQGAQGDTDTQY
TRBV5-1	TRBJ2-1	ASIAGETTYNEQF
TRBV5-1	TRBJ2-1	ASSSGLAGGPTNEQF
TRBV3-1/TRBV3-2	TRBJ1-5	ASSRSGEGANQPQH
TRBV7-3	TRBJ2-3	ASSSLTGPLTDTQY
TRBV15	TRBJ2-5	ATSRDLETQY
TRBV12-2	TRBJ2-3	ASRLEPKDCTDTQY
TRBV7-9	TRBJ1-2	ASSFLGQEGDYGYT
TRBV5-6	TRBJ1-4	ASSLFGGRGEKLF
TRBV14	TRBJ2-2	ASSQNRVVGTGELF
TRBV28	TRBJ2-7	ASSLLAGDYEQY
TRBV15	TRBJ1-3	ATSRVSSGNTIY
TRBV15	TRBJ2-1	ATSREGTSGTYNEQF
TRBV6-6	TRBJ1-1	ASSYSGGGTEAF
TRBV30	TRBJ1-5	AWSVGLNQPQH
TRBV7-2	TRBJ2-7	ASSSRLAGGYEQY
TRBV10-3	TRBJ2-1	AISKMGLTSYNEQF
TRBV27	TRBJ1-1	ASSLKRGRGMNTEAF
TRBV19	TRBJ2-1	ASSIISGRRPSYNEQF
TRBV11-3	TRBJ1-4	ASSLDPQGSEKLF
TRBV3-1/TRBV3-2	TRBJ2-7	ASSRDRGGEQY
TRBV30	TRBJ2-1	AWSVGSGSYNEQF
TRBV19	TRBJ2-2	ASSLPSTGYTGELF
TRBV24-1	TRBJ1-4	ATSDRDLEKLF